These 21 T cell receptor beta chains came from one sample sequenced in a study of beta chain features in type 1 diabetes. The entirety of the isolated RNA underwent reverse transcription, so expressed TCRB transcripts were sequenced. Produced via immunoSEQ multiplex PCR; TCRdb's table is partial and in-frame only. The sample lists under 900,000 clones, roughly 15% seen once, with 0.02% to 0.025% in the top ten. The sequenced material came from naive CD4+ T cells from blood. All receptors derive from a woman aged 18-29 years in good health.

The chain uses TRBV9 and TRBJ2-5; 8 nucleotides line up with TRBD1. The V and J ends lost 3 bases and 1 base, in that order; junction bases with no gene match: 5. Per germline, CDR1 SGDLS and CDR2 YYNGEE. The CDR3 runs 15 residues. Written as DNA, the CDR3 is TGTGCCAGCAGCGCGCAGGGGGCAGCCCAAGAGACCCAGTACTTC. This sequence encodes CASSAQGAAQETQYF.

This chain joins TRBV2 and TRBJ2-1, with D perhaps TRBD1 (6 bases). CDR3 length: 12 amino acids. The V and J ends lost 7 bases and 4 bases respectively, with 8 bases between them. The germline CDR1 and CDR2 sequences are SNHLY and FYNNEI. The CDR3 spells CASKTGYNEQFF. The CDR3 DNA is TGTGCCAGCAAGACAGGTTACAATGAGCAGTTCTTC.

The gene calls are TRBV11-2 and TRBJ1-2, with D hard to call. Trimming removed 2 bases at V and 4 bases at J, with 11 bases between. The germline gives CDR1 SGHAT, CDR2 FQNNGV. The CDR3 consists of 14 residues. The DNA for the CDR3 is TGTGCCAGCAGCTTAAACAGCGCCGGCTATGGCTACACCTTC. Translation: CASSLNSAGYGYTF.

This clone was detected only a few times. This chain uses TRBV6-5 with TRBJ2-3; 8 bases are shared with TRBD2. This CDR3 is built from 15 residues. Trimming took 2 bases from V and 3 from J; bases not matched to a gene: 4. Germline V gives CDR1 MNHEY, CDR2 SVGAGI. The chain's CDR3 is CASSYGSGSTDTQYF. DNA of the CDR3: TGTGCCAGCAGTTACGGCAGCGGGAGTACAGATACGCAGTATTTT.

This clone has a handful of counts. This CDR3 reads CASSEHFQETQYF. The CDR3 nucleotides read TGTGCCAGCAGTGAGCACTTCCAAGAGACCCAGTACTTC. V and J are TRBV28 and TRBJ2-5, with D uncertain. Trimming stripped 5 bases from V and 1 base from J, with 8 bases between. Germline V gene sequence: CDR1 MDHEN, CDR2 SYDVKM. This CDR3 contains 13 residues.

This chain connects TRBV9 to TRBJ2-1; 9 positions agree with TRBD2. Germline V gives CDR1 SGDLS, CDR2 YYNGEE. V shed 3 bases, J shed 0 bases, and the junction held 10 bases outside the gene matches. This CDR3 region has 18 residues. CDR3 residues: CASSGKTSGLSSYNEQFF. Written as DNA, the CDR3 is TGTGCCAGCAGCGGAAAGACTAGCGGCCTAAGCTCCTACAATGAGCAGTTCTTC.

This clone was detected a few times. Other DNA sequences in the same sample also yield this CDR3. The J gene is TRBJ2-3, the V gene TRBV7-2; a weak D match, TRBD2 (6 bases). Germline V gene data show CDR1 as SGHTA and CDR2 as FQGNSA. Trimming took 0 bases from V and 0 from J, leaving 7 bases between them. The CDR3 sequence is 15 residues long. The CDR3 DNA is TGTGCCAGCAGCTTAGCCGCGGGAAGCACAGATACGCAGTATTTT. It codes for CASSLAAGSTDTQYF.

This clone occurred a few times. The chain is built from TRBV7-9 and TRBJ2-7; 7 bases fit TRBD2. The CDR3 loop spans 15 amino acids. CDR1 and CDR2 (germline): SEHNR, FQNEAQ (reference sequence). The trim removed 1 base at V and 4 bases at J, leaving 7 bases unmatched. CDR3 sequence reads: CASSLVASGIYEQYF. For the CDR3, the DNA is TGTGCCAGCAGCTTAGTTGCTAGCGGAATATACGAGCAGTACTTC.

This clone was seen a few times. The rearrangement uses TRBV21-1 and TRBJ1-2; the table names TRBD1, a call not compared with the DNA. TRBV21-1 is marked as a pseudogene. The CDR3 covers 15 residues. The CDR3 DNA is TGTGCCAGCAGCAAACCGGACACCGTGATCTATGGCTACACCTTC. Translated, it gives CASSKPDTVIYGYTF.

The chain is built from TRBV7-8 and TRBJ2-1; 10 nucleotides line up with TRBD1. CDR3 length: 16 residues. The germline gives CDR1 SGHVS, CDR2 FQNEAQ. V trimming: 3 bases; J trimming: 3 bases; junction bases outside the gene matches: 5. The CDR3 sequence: CASSFWTGGFYNEQFF. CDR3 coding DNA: TGTGCCAGCAGCTTTTGGACAGGGGGTTTCTACAATGAGCAGTTCTTC.

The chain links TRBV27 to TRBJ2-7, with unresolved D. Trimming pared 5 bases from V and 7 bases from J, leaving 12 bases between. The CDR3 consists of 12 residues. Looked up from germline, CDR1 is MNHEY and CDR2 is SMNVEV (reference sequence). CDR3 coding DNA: TGTGCCAGCAGTATCAAGGACGGAGAGCAGTACTTC. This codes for CASSIKDGEQYF.

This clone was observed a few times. The DNA for the CDR3 is TGTGCCAGCAGTCACGGGGTAGCCAAAAACATTCAGTACTTC. Translated, it gives CASSHGVAKNIQYF. This sequence joins TRBV6-5 and TRBJ2-4; TRBD2 is a possible D gene (5 bases). The CDR3 consists of 14 residues. Trimming pared 5 bases from V and 0 bases from J, leaving 8 bases between. CDR1 and CDR2 (germline): MNHEY, SVGAGI.

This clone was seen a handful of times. CDR3 residues: CASSRGQGAGYTF. DNA of the CDR3: TGTGCCAGCAGCCGCGGACAGGGAGCTGGCTACACCTTC. J is TRBJ1-2 and V is TRBV28; 8 bases agree with TRBD1. Germline CDR1 is MDHEN and CDR2 is SYDVKM. There are 13 residues in the CDR3. V shed 6 bases and J 7 bases; nucleotides not matched to a gene: 7.

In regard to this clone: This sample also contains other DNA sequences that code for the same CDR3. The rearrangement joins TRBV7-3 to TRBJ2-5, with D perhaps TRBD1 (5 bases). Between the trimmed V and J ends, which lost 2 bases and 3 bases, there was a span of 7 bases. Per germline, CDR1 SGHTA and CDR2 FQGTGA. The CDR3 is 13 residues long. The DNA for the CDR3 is TGTGCCAGCAGCTTATTCAGGGAAGAGACCCAGTACTTC. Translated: CASSLFREETQYF. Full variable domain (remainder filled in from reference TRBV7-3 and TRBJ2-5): GAGVSQTPSNKVTEKGKYVELRCDPISGHTALYWYRQSLGQGPEFLIYFQGTGAADDSGLPNDRFFAVRPEGSVSTLKIQRTERGDSAVYLCASSLFREETQYFGPGTRLLVL.

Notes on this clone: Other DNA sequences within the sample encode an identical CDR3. The CDR3 protein is CASSLAGTYEQYF. The CDR3 DNA reads as TGTGCCAGCAGCTTGGCTGGTACCTACGAGCAGTACTTC. The gene calls are TRBV5-6 and TRBJ2-7, with D hard to call. CDR1 is SGHDT, CDR2 YYEEEE, per germline. The V end was cut by 0 bases, the J end by 2 bases, with 6 bases between. The CDR3 is 13 amino acids.

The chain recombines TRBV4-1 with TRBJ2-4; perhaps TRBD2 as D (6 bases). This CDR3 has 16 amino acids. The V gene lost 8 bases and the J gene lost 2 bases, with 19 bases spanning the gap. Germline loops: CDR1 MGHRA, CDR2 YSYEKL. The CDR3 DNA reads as TGCGCCAGCTCGGGGCTTTTCGGGGGTCCCAAAAACATTCAGTACTTC. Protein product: CASSGLFGGPKNIQYF.

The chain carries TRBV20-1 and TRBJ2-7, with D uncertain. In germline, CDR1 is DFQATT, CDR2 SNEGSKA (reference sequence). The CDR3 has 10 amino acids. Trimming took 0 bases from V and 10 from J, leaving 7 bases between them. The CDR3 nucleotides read TGCAGTGCTAGAGATCTGGGCCAGTACTTC. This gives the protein CSARDLGQYF.

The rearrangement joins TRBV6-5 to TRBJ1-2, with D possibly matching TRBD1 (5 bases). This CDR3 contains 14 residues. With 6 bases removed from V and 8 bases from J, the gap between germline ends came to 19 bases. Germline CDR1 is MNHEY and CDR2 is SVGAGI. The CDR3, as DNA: TGTGCCAGCAGCCGAAGCGGCGGGGGAGCCGGCTACACCTTC. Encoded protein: CASSRSGGGAGYTF.

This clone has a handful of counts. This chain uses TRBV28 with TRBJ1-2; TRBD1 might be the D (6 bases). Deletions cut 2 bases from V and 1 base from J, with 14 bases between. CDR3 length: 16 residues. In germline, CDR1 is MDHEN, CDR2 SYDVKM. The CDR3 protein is CASSLRATGDNYGYTF. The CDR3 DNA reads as TGTGCCAGCAGTTTAAGGGCGACAGGAGATAACTATGGCTACACCTTC.

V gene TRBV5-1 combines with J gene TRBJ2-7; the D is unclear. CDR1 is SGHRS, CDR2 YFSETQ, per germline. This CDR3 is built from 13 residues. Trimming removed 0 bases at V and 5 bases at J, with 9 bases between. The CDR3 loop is CASSLGVFDEQYF. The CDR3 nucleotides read TGCGCCAGCAGCTTGGGGGTATTCGACGAGCAGTACTTC.

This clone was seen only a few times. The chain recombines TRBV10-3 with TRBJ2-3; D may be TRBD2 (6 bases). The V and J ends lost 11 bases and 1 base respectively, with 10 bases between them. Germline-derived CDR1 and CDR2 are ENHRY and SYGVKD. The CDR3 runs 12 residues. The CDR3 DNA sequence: TGTGCCGGGACTGGGGGCACAGATACGCAGTATTTT. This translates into CAGTGGTDTQYF.